This T cell receptor (beta chain) was recovered during a study of blood T cell repertoires in COVID-19. This CDR3 region has 11 residues. V was clipped by 3 bases and J by 13 bases, with 12 bases between them. Germline CDR1 is MDHEN and CDR2 is SYDVKM. This clone was recorded a few times. In the original processing: Estimated nucleated cell counts came from reference gene primer amplification. Some clones are missing from TCRdb's copy, which holds only in-frame ones; the method was immunoSEQ multiplex PCR. V, J and clone size reflect that table, while D and trimming were determined from the DNA. The sample has about 240,000 clones, 80% to 90% seen once.

This TCR was sampled from a woman aged 40 to 50 who had been exposed to COVID-19. V usage is TRBV28 and J usage is TRBJ1-2; D call uncertain. The material sequenced was PBMCs or T cells enriched from blood (not recorded which). CDR3 loop: CASSFFRLVTF. The CDR3 DNA reads TGTGCCAGCAGTTTTTTTCGGTTGGTCACCTTC.